These T cell receptor beta chains were read from a single sample in a study of cytomegalovirus exposure and HLA in healthy donors. Clones were sequenced by immunoSEQ multiplex PCR, and TCRdb holds only the in-frame ones, with some missing. This sample yields about 400,000 clones, of which roughly 88% are seen a single time; roughly 0.75% belongs to the top ten. What was sequenced was PBMCs. These receptors came from a woman younger than 35 in good health and CMV-seronegative. CDR3s include the opening cysteine and the closing phenylalanine or tryptophan. The order of the fields is V gene, D gene, J gene, clone size, CDR3 protein, CDR3 DNA. A D gene is named only where the DNA matches it firmly. Clone size appears in some rows only: once, few, many, or a class for an expanded clone.

v_call: TRBV5-4
d_call: .
j_call: TRBJ2-2
clone_size: .
cdr3_aa: CASGGTNTGELFF
cdr3_nt: TGTGCCAGCGGCGGCACGAACACCGGGGAGCTGTTTTTT

v_call: TRBV28
d_call: .
j_call: TRBJ1-2
clone_size: .
cdr3_aa: CASRAGDYGYTF
cdr3_nt: TGTGCCTCCCGGGCAGGGGACTATGGCTACACCTTC

v_call: TRBV2
d_call: .
j_call: TRBJ1-1
clone_size: .
cdr3_aa: CASRGGGKAFF
cdr3_nt: TGTGCCAGCAGGGGTGGGGGGAAGGCTTTCTTT

v_call: TRBV9
d_call: .
j_call: TRBJ1-5
clone_size: .
cdr3_aa: CASSVFQGTKISTQHF
cdr3_nt: TGTGCCAGCAGCGTATTTCAGGGGACAAAGATTAGTACCCAGCATTTT

v_call: TRBV15
d_call: .
j_call: TRBJ2-7
clone_size: .
cdr3_aa: CATSRDGSRGVYEQYF
cdr3_nt: TGTGCCACCAGCAGAGACGGTAGCAGGGGAGTATACGAGCAGTACTTC

v_call: TRBV28
d_call: TRBD1
j_call: TRBJ2-7
clone_size: .
cdr3_aa: CASSSGQEPDEQYF
cdr3_nt: TGTGCCAGCAGTTCCGGACAGGAGCCTGACGAGCAGTACTTC

v_call: TRBV14
d_call: TRBD2
j_call: TRBJ2-1
clone_size: .
cdr3_aa: CASSLLAGEGNEQFF
cdr3_nt: TGTGCCAGCAGCCTACTAGCGGGGGAAGGCAATGAGCAGTTCTTC

v_call: TRBV9
d_call: TRBD1
j_call: TRBJ2-1
clone_size: .
cdr3_aa: CASSPGQGNEQFF
cdr3_nt: TGTGCCAGCAGCCCCGGACAGGGCAATGAGCAGTTCTTC

v_call: TRBV9
d_call: TRBD2
j_call: TRBJ2-5
clone_size: .
cdr3_aa: CASRTSGEETQYF
cdr3_nt: TGTGCCAGCAGGACTAGCGGGGAAGAGACCCAGTACTTC

v_call: TRBV27
d_call: .
j_call: TRBJ1-2
clone_size: .
cdr3_aa: CASRGTPYGYTF
cdr3_nt: TGTGCCAGCAGAGGGACACCTTATGGCTACACCTTC

v_call: TRBV28
d_call: .
j_call: TRBJ1-2
clone_size: few
cdr3_aa: CASRSRTANYGYTF
cdr3_nt: TGTGCCAGCAGAAGCCGGACAGCTAACTATGGCTACACCTTC

v_call: TRBV14
d_call: TRBD1
j_call: TRBJ2-7
clone_size: .
cdr3_aa: CASSPQMGQGVGSYEQYF
cdr3_nt: TGTGCCAGCAGCCCCCAAATGGGACAGGGGGTTGGGAGCTACGAGCAGTACTTC

v_call: TRBV5-1
d_call: TRBD2
j_call: TRBJ2-3
clone_size: .
cdr3_aa: CASSPRAGVTDTQYF
cdr3_nt: TGCGCCAGCAGCCCCCGGGCGGGAGTGACAGATACGCAGTATTTT

v_call: TRBV6-5
d_call: TRBD1
j_call: TRBJ1-2
clone_size: .
cdr3_aa: CASSPRTGLAYGYTF
cdr3_nt: TGTGCCAGCAGCCCCCGGACAGGGCTAGCCTATGGCTACACCTTC